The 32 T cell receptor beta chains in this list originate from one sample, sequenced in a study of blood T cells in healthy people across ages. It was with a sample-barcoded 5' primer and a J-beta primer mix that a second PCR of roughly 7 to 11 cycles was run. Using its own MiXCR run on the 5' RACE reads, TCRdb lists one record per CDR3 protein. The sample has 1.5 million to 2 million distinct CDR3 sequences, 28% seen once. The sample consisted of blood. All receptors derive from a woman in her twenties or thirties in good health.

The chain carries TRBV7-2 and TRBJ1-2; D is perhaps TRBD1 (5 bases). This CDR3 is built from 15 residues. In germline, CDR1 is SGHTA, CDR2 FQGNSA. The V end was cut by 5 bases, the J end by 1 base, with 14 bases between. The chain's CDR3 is CASSPRVVNNYGYTF. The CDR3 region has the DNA TGTGCCAGCAGCCCCAGGGTGGTAAATAACTATGGCTACACCTTC. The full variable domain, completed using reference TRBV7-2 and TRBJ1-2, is GAGVSQSPSNKVTEKGKDVELRCDPISGHTALYWYRQSLGQGLEFLIYFQGNSAPDKSGLPSDRFSAERTGGSVSTLTIQRTQQEDSAVYLCASSPRVVNNYGYTFGSGTRLTVV.

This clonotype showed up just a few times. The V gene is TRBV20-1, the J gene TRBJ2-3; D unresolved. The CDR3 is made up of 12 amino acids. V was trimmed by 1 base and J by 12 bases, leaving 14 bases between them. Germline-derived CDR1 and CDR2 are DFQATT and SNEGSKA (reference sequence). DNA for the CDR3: TGCAGTGCTAGAGGTGGCATCTATCGACAGTATTTT. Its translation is CSARGGIYRQYF.

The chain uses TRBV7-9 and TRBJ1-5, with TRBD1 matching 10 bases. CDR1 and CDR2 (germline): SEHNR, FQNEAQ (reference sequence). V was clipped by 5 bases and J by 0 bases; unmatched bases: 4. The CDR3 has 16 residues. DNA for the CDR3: TGTGCCAGCAGCGTCGGGACAGGGGATAGCAATCAGCCCCAGCATTTT. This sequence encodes CASSVGTGDSNQPQHF.

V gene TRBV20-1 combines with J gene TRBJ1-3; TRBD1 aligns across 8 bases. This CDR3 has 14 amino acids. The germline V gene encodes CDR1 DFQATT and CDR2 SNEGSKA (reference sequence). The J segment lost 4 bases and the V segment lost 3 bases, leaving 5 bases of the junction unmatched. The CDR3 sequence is CSASQGAQGNTIYF. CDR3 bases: TGCAGTGCTAGTCAGGGGGCGCAAGGAAACACCATATATTTT.

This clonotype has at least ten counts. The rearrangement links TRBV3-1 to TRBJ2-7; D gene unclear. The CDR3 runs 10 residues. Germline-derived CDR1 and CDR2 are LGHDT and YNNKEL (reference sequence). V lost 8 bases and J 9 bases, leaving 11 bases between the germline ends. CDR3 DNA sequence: TGTGCCAGCGTGCTTCACGGGCAGTACTTC. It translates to CASVLHGQYF.

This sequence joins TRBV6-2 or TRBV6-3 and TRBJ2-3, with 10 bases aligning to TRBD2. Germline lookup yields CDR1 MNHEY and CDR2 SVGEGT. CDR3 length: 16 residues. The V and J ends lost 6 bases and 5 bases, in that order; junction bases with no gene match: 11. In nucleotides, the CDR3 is TGTGCCAGCAGCCACAACAGCGGGGGGGCGAGAGATACGCAGTATTTT. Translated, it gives CASSHNSGGARDTQYF.

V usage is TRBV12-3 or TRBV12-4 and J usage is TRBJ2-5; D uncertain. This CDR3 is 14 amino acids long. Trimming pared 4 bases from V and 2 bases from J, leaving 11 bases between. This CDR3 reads CASSSWGRQETQYF. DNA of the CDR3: TGTGCCAGCAGTTCTTGGGGAAGACAAGAGACCCAGTACTTC.

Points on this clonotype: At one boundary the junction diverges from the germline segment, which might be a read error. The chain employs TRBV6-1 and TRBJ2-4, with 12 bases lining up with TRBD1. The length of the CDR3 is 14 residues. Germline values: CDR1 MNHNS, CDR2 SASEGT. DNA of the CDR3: TGTGCCACAACCGGGACAGGGGGCGAAAACGTTCAGTACTTC. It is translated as CATTGTGGENVQYF.

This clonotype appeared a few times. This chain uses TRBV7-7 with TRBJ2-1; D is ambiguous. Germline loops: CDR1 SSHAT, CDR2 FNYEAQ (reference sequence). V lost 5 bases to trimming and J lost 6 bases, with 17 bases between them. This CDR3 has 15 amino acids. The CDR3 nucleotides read TGTGCCAGCAGCCAAGCCATGGTCGGCTGCAATGAGCAGTTCTTC. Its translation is CASSQAMVGCNEQFF. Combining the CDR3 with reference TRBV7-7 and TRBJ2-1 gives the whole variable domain GAGVSQSPRYKVTKRGQDVTLRCDPISSHATLYWYQQALGQGPEFLTYFNYEAQPDKSGLPSDRFSAERPEGSISTLTIQRTEQRDSAMYRCASSQAMVGCNEQFFGPGTRLTVL.

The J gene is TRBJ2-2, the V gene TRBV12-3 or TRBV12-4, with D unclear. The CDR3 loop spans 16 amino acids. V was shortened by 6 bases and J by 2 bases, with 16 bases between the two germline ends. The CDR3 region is CASSPSLAVNTGELFF. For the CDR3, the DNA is TGTGCCAGCAGCCCTAGTTTGGCCGTTAACACCGGGGAGCTGTTTTTT.

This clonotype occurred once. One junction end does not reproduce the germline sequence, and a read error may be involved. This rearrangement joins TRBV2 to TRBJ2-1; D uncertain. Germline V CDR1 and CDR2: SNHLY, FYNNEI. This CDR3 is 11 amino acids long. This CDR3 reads CASSDGVTSIF. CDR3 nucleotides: TGTGCCAGCAGTGATGGGGTTACTTCGATCTTC.

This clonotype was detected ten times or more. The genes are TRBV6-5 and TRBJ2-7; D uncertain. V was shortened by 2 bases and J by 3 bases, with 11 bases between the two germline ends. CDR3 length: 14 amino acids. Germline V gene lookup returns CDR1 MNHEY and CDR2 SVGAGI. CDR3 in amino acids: CASSYQATIYEQYF. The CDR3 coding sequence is TGTGCCAGCAGTTACCAGGCCACCATCTACGAGCAGTACTTC.

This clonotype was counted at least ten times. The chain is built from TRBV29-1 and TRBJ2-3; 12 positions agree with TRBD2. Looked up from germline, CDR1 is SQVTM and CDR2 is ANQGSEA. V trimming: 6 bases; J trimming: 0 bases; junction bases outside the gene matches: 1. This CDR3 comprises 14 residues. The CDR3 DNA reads TGCAGCGTCGGGACTAGCGGGAGCACAGATACGCAGTATTTT. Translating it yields CSVGTSGSTDTQYF.

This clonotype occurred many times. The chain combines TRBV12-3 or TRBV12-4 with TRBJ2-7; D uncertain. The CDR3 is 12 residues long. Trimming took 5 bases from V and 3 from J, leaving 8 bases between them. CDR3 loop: CASSPRDYEQYF. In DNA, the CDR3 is TGTGCCAGCAGTCCCCGAGACTACGAGCAGTACTTC.

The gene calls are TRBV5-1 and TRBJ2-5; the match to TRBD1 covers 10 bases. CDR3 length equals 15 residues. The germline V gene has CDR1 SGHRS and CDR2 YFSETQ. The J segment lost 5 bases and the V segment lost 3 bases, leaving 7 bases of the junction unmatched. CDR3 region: CASSWTGGFYETQYF. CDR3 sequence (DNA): TGCGCCAGCAGCTGGACAGGGGGTTTTTACGAGACCCAGTACTTC.

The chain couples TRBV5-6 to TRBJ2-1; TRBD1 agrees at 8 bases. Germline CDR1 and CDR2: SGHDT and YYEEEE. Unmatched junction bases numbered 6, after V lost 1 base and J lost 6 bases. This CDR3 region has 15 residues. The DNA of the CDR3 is TGTGCCAGCAGCTTGACCGGGACAGGTGCCAATGAGCAGTTCTTC. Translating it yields CASSLTGTGANEQFF.

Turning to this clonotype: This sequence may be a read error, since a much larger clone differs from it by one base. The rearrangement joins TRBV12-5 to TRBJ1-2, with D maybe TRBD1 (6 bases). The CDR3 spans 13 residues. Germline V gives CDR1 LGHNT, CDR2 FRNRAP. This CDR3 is CACGDGGLYGYTF. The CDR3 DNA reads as TGTGCCTGTGGGGACGGGGGGCTATATGGCTACACCTTC.

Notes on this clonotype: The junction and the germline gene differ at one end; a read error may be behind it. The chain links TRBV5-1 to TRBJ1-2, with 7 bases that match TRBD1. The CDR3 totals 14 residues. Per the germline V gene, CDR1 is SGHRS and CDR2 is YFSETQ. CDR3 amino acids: CTSSLGGTEDGYTF. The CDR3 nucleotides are TGCACCAGCAGCTTGGGGGGGACAGAGGATGGCTACACCTTC. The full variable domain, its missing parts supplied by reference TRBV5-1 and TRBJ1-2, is KAGVTQTPRYLIKTRGQQVTLSCSPISGHRSVSWYQQTPGQGLQFLFEYFSETQRNKGNFPGRFSGRQFSNSRSEMNVSTLELGDSALYLCTSSLGGTEDGYTFGSGTRLTVV.

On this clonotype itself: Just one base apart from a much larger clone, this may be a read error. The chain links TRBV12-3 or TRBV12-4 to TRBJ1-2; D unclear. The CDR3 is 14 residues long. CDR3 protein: CASSPSEANYGCTF. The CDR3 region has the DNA TGTGCCAGCAGTCCTTCCGAAGCTAACTATGGCTGCACCTTC.

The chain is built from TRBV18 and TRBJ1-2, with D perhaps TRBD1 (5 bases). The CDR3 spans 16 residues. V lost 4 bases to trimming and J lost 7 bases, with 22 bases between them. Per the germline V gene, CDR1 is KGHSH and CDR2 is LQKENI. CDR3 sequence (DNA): TGTGCCAGCTCACTTACCCGAGACAGCCTTGCTGGTGGCTACACCTTC. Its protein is CASSLTRDSLAGGYTF.

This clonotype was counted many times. The CDR3 DNA follows: TGCGCCAGCAGCCCGGACCCGGGAAACTATGGCTACACCTTC. Translated, it gives CASSPDPGNYGYTF. V usage is TRBV5-1 and J usage is TRBJ1-2, with unresolved D. The V end lost 4 bases, the J end lost 2 bases, and 12 bases lay between the germline ends. This CDR3 spans 14 amino acids. Germline CDR1 SGHRS, CDR2 YFSETQ.

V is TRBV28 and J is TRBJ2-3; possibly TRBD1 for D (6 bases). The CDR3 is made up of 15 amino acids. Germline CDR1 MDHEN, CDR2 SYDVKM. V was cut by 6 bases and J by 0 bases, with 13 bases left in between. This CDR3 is CASSIGGASTDTQYF. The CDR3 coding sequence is TGTGCCAGCAGCATAGGGGGAGCTAGCACAGATACGCAGTATTTT.

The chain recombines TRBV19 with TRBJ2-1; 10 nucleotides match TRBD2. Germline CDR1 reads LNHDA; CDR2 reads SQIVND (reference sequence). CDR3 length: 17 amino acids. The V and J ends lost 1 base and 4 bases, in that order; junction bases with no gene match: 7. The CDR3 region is CASSIVFRTSGYNEQFF. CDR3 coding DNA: TGTGCCAGTAGTATAGTTTTTCGGACTAGCGGTTACAATGAGCAGTTCTTC.

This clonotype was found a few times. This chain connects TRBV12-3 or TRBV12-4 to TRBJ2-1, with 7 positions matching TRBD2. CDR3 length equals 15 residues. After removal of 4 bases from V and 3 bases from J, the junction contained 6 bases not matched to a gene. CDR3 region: CASSSERGLYNEQFF. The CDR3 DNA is TGTGCCAGCAGTTCCGAGCGGGGCCTCTACAATGAGCAGTTCTTC.

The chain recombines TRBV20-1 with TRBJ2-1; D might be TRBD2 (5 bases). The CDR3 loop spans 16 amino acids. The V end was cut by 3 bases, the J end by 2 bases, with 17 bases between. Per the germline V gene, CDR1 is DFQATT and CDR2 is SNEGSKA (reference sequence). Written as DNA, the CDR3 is TGCAGTGCTAGCAATCCGGCGGGCCTTACCTACAATGAGCAGTTCTTC. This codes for CSASNPAGLTYNEQFF.

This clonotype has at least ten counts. CDR3 protein: CASSAWSYEQYF. CDR3 coding DNA: TGTGCCAGCAGCGCCTGGTCCTACGAGCAGTACTTC. The V and J genes are TRBV11-2 and TRBJ2-7; D is unresolved. CDR1 SGHAT and CDR2 FQNNGV come from the germline V gene. CDR3 size: 12 residues. V lost 5 bases and J lost 1, with 6 bases in between. The entire variable domain, with the rest obtained from reference TRBV11-2 and TRBJ2-7, is as follows: EAGVAQSPRYKIIEKRQSVAFWCNPISGHATLYWYQQILGQGPKLLIQFQNNGVVDDSQLPKDRFSAERLKGVDSTLKIQPAKLEDSAVYLCASSAWSYEQYFGPGTRLTVT.

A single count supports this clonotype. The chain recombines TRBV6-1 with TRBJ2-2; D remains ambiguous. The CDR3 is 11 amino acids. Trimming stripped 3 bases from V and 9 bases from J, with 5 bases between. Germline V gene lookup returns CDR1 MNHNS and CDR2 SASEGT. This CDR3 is CASSDWRELFF. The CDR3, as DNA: TGTGCCAGCAGTGACTGGCGGGAGCTGTTTTTT.

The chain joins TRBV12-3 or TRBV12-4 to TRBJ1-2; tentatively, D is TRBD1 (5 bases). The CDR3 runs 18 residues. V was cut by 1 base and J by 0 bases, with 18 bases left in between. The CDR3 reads CASSLGVQGGWANYGYTF. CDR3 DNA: TGTGCCAGCAGTTTAGGGGTGCAGGGTGGATGGGCTAACTATGGCTACACCTTC.

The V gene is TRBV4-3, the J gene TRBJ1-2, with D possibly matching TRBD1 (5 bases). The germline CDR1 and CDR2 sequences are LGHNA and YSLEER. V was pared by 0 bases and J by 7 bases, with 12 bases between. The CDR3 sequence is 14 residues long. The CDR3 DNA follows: TGCGCCAGCAGCCAAGATGCCCAGGGTAGTGGCTACACCTTC. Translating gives CASSQDAQGSGYTF.

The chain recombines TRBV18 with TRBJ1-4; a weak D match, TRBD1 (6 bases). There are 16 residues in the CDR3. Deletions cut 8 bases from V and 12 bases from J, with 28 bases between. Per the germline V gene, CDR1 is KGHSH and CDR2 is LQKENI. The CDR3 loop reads CASPASDRDKLGELFF. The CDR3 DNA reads TGTGCCAGCCCGGCGTCGGACAGAGATAAACTGGGTGAACTGTTTTTT.

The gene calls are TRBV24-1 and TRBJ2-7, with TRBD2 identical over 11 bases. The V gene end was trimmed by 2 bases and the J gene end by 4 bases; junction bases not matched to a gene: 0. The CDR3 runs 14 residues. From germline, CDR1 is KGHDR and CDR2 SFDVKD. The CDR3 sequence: CATSDWTSGYEQYF. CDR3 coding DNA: TGTGCCACCAGTGATTGGACTAGCGGGTACGAGCAGTACTTC.

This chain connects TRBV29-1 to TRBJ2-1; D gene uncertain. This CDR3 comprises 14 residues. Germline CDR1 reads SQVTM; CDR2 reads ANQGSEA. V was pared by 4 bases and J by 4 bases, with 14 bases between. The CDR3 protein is CSVADPYPYNEQFF. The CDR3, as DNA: TGCAGCGTTGCGGACCCCTACCCTTACAATGAGCAGTTCTTC.